This T cell receptor (beta chain) was recorded in a study of T cell changes during pregnancy in multiple sclerosis. Germline values: CDR1 MNHEY, CDR2 SVGAGI. The V end was cut by 6 bases, the J end by 1 base, with 12 bases between. The CDR3 is 14 residues long. Clones were sequenced by immunoSEQ multiplex PCR, and TCRdb holds only the in-frame ones, with some missing. The table records approximately 25,000 clones, almost 90% of them present only once. V usage is TRBV6-5 and J usage is TRBJ2-5, with D unclear. The sample here was CD8+ T cells from peripheral blood mononuclear cells, taken in the second trimester of pregnancy. The TCR sequence derives from a female donor with multiple sclerosis, enrolled in a pregnancy study. CDR3: CASSASRVQETQYF. The DNA of the CDR3 is TGTGCCAGCAGCGCCTCCCGGGTCCAAGAGACCCAGTACTTC.